This TCR beta chain was observed in a study of shared clonotypes between healthy human individuals. The CDR3 contains 13 residues. V was pared by 5 bases and J by 7 bases, with 12 bases between. The V gene's germline CDR1 is SGHVS and CDR2 FQNEAQ. Replicate PCRs for sorted subsets used roughly 200 ng DNA; this equaled about 30,000 T cell genomes. Using immunoSEQ multiplex PCR, the repertoire was profiled, and TCRdb retains in-frame clones only, with some absent. The data show around 2.1 million clones, under 97% seen once. Subsets obtained from CD4+ cells comprised CD45RA+ naive and CD45RA-negative memory cells. A note on this clone: The antigen is undetermined.

General observations from the study: Relative to clonotypes present in all four donors, those not shared had lower generation probabilities.

What was sequenced was naive CD4+ T cells sorted from blood. Subset meaning: CD45RA+ positively selected. This sequence originates from a man aged 18 to 35 in good health. The chain joins TRBV7-8 to TRBJ1-5; D not resolved. This CDR3 reads CASSDPGGQPQHF. The CDR3 DNA is TGTGCCAGCAGCGACCCCGGCGGACAGCCCCAGCATTTT.